This T cell receptor (beta chain) was documented in a study of T cells after yellow fever vaccination. Study overall: Fractions with few cells were prepared using SMART-Seq v4 Ultra Low Input.

This clonotype was seen ten or more times. The target antigen is unknown. TCRdb reanalysed the 5' RACE reads using MiXCR and keeps one entry per CDR3 protein. This sample carries about 340,000 distinct CDR3 sequences, around 12% of them seen once, and the ten largest clones take approximately 3.4%. Study outcomes and limitations: A weaker secondary response peaked on day 5, the primary on day 15. Clones from primary vaccination mostly reappeared after the booster (around 97% CD4, over 85% CD8). Across the CD4 and CD8 compartments, a small share of clonotypes was present in both.

The germline V and J ends were trimmed by 2 bases and 0 bases, with 17 bases remaining between them. Germline V gene sequence: CDR1 MGHRA, CDR2 YSYEKL. This CDR3 spans 17 amino acids. Sequences were derived from CD4+ T cells sorted from PBMCs, sampled 15 days after the yellow fever booster vaccination. The source of this sequence is a man aged 18 to 30 who received the YFV17D yellow fever vaccine. The chain couples TRBV4-1 to TRBJ2-7, with D maybe TRBD1 (6 bases). The CDR3 region is CASSQLHKQGISYEQYF. In DNA, the CDR3 is TGCGCCAGCAGCCAACTCCACAAGCAGGGGATCTCCTACGAGCAGTACTTC.